This note documents a single T cell receptor (beta chain) sequence. Assay used: immunoSEQ multiplex PCR; TCRdb lists only in-frame clones, some missing. The sample contains some 390,000 clones, about 89% of which appear only once. The data stem from a study of blood T cell repertoires in COVID-19. In the study overall: Both acute and convalescent COVID-19 samples were obtained from the United States, Italy and Spain. In each case, the material was cDNA or gDNA derived from T cells, B-cell-depleted T cells, or PBMCs.

Germline loops: CDR1 LGHNA, CDR2 YNFKEQ. The V and J ends lost 3 bases and 8 bases, in that order; junction bases with no gene match: 2. This CDR3 comprises 14 residues. The sequenced material came from peripheral blood. The receptor's source is a woman aged 40 to 49 with COVID-19, enrolled during active disease. The rearrangement joins TRBV4-2 to TRBJ1-6; 9 bases map to TRBD1. CDR3: CASSQGTGHSPLHF. The CDR3 nucleotides are TGTGCCAGCAGCCAGGGGACAGGGCATTCACCCCTCCACTTT.